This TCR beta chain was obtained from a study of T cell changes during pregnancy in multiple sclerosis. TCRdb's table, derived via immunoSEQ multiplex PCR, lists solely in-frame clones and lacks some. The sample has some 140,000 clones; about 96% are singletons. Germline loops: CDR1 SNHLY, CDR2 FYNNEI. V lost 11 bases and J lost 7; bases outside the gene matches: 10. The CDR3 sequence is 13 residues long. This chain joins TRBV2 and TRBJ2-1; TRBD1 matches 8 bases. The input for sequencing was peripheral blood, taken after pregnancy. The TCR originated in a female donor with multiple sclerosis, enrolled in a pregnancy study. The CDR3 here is CASRGPGGNEQFF. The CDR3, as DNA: TGTGCCTCCAGGGGGCCCGGGGGAAATGAGCAGTTCTTC.